A selection of T cell receptor beta chains follows, all from one sample in a study of memory CD4+ T cells and cytomegalovirus serostatus. Method: immunoSEQ multiplex PCR; TCRdb's copy keeps in-frame clones and lacks some. The sample has 70,000 to 95,000 clones; less than 90% are singletons. Sequencing used memory CD4+ T cells from blood. These receptors were taken from an adult in good health and CMV-seronegative. CDR3s include the opening cysteine and the closing phenylalanine or tryptophan. A D gene is named only where the DNA matches it firmly. Rows may omit the clone size; those that give it use once, few, many or a size class.

TRBD1,TRBV29-1,TRBJ1-1,medium-sized,CSVGDRGGARTEAFF,TGCAGCGTTGGGGACAGGGGGGGTGCGCGCACTGAAGCTTTCTTT
NA,TRBV5-6,TRBJ2-7,once,CASSFLRSPRYEQYF,TGTGCCAGCAGCTTCCTACGTTCCCCACGCTACGAGCAGTACTTC
NA,TRBV6-5,TRBJ1-6,NA,CASSSQPGEGRPPLHF,TGTGCCAGCAGTTCCCAACCCGGGGAGGGACGGCCACCCCTCCACTTT
NA,TRBV6-6,TRBJ1-5,NA,CASSYRQVHSNQPQHF,TGTGCCAGCAGTTACCGACAGGTCCATAGCAATCAGCCCCAGCATTTT
NA,TRBV9,TRBJ1-2,NA,CASSDLWGRGSHYGYTF,TGTGCCAGCAGCGATTTATGGGGGCGGGGCTCTCACTATGGCTACACCTTC
NA,TRBV7-3,TRBJ2-3,NA,CASTTYTDTQYF,TGTGCCAGCACGACCTACACAGATACGCAGTATTTT
TRBD1,TRBV6-6,TRBJ1-1,NA,CASSGTGRDTEAFF,TGTGCCAGCAGCGGGACAGGGAGGGACACTGAAGCTTTCTTT
NA,TRBV6-4,TRBJ1-4,NA,CASDRLNEKLFF,TGTGCCAGTGACAGACTTAATGAAAAACTGTTTTTT
NA,TRBV19,TRBJ1-5,few,CASSTRDIGGTQHF,TGTGCCAGTAGCACCCGGGACATCGGAGGGACCCAGCATTTT
TRBD1,TRBV4-1,TRBJ2-7,few,CASSSQDRDYEQYF,TGCGCCAGCAGCTCCCAGGACAGGGACTACGAGCAGTACTTC
NA,TRBV30,TRBJ2-5,NA,CAWSPSGFGETQYF,TGTGCCTGGAGTCCCTCAGGGTTCGGGGAGACCCAGTACTTC
TRBD1,TRBV7-3,TRBJ1-1,NA,CASSPTGAGGRAFF,TGTGCCAGCAGCCCCACAGGGGCTGGGGGTCGAGCTTTCTTT
TRBD1,TRBV10-3,TRBJ1-1,NA,CAIQGLNTEAFF,TGTGCCATACAGGGGCTGAACACTGAAGCTTTCTTT
TRBD2,TRBV30,TRBJ2-3,once,CAWSLRGGPDTQYF,TGTGCCTGGAGTCTCCGGGGGGGCCCAGATACGCAGTATTTT
NA,TRBV10-3,TRBJ1-2,NA,CAISDTGERGYGYTF,TGTGCCATCAGTGATACCGGGGAACGCGGCTATGGCTACACCTTC
NA,TRBV7-2,TRBJ1-5,NA,CASSYSSGRNNQPQHF,TGTGCCAGCAGCTACTCATCCGGACGGAACAATCAGCCCCAGCATTTT
TRBD2,TRBV5-4,TRBJ2-1,NA,CASSLDGSGGNNEQFF,TGTGCCAGCAGCTTGGACGGGAGCGGGGGGAACAATGAGCAGTTCTTC
NA,TRBV9,TRBJ1-5,NA,CASRGVGAYSNQPQHF,TGTGCCAGCAGGGGGGTCGGGGCATATAGCAATCAGCCCCAGCATTTT
NA,TRBV7-7,TRBJ2-5,NA,CASSNGETQYF,TGTGCTAGCTCAAACGGGGAGACCCAGTACTTC
TRBD2,TRBV19,TRBJ2-1,NA,CASSITASGGDNEQFF,TGTGCCAGTAGTATAACCGCTAGCGGGGGGGACAATGAGCAGTTCTTC
NA,TRBV7-3,TRBJ2-6,NA,CASRTNGGVLTF,TGTGCCAGCAGGACGAATGGAGGCGTCCTGACTTTC
NA,TRBV5-1,TRBJ1-1,NA,CASSEDNTEAFF,TGCGCCAGCAGCGAAGATAACACTGAAGCTTTCTTT